The source of this T cell receptor (beta chain) is a study of blood T cells in healthy people across ages. Study-wide findings and caveats: Per million T cells, TCR beta diversity dropped about linearly as age rose.

All donors came from Russia, were Caucasian and healthy, and spanned ages about 6 to 100. Isolation recovered at least 7 million PBMCs from every sample. This clonotype appeared a few times. Its antigen is unknown. Sample-barcoded 5' priming and a J-beta primer mix drove a second PCR of roughly 6 to 12 cycles. In TCRdb, the 5' RACE reads were re-called with MiXCR into one record per CDR3 protein. The sample records hundreds of thousands of distinct CDR3 sequences, around 21% being singletons. The CDR3 is 14 residues long. Trimming at V came to 6 bases and at J to 3 bases, leaving 4 bases not matched to a gene. Looked up from germline, CDR1 is ENHRY and CDR2 is SYGVKD.

What was sequenced was blood. The rearrangement joins TRBV10-3 to TRBJ2-1, with 8 nucleotides matching TRBD1. The TCR was taken from a man between 65 and 85 years old in good health. CDR3 in amino acids: CAISRDRNYNEQFF. CDR3 DNA sequence: TGTGCCATCAGCCGGGACAGGAACTACAATGAGCAGTTCTTC.